This T cell receptor beta chain appears in the sequencing data of a study of blood T cell repertoires in COVID-19. Across the study: The United States, Italy and Spain provided the acute and convalescent COVID-19 samples. PBMCs, B-cell-depleted T cells, or T cells provided the cDNA or gDNA that made up the material.

This clone was seen at least ten times. The data were produced by immunoSEQ multiplex PCR, yet TCRdb's version contains in-frame clones alone and is incomplete. The sample has a few hundred thousand clones, 80% to 90% seen once. The ends were cut back, 6 bases at V and 4 bases at J, with 15 bases in the middle. The CDR3 is made up of 15 amino acids. CDR1 and CDR2 from the germline V gene are SGHTA and FQGTGA. A Seattle source enrolled patients during active infection and followed them longitudinally. The sequence came from a woman in her 30s with COVID-19, enrolled during active disease. The rearrangement links TRBV7-3 to TRBJ2-2, with TRBD2 as a possible D gene (6 bases). Sample: peripheral blood. In nucleotides, the CDR3 is TGTGCCAGCAGTATGCGGGGAGTGGGCACCGGGGAGCTGTTTTTT. This sequence encodes CASSMRGVGTGELFF.